The rows below give T cell receptor beta chains drawn from one sample of a study of blood T cell repertoires in COVID-19. Only in-frame clones appear in the TCRdb table, and some are missing; sequencing was by immunoSEQ multiplex PCR. Counted here are some 350,000 clones, approximately 90% occurring once; the ten biggest clones make up 1%. Sequenced sample: PBMCs or T cells enriched from blood (not recorded which). The receptors were sampled from a man aged 18 to 29 who had recovered from COVID-19. Each CDR3 is given with its conserved first and last residue. Fields, in order: CDR3 protein, J gene, V gene.

CDR3aa: CASRTQSTEAFF
j_gene: TRBJ1-1
v_gene: TRBV6-5

CDR3aa: CASSLGTGQVGNTIYF
j_gene: TRBJ1-3
v_gene: TRBV5-1

CDR3aa: CASSPPGTSGATGELFF
j_gene: TRBJ2-2
v_gene: TRBV18

CDR3aa: CASSQVTDRGEKLFF
j_gene: TRBJ1-4
v_gene: TRBV3-1/TRBV3-2

CDR3aa: CASSEVGRGVTDTQYF
j_gene: TRBJ2-3
v_gene: TRBV2

CDR3aa: CASSHGTSGESYEQYF
j_gene: TRBJ2-7
v_gene: TRBV7-9

CDR3aa: CASSPQGSEAFF
j_gene: TRBJ1-1
v_gene: TRBV7-9

CDR3aa: CASSIYRGAGNEKLFF
j_gene: TRBJ1-4
v_gene: TRBV19

CDR3aa: CASSSWTGLAEAFF
j_gene: TRBJ1-1
v_gene: TRBV27

CDR3aa: CASSSGRGYEQYF
j_gene: TRBJ2-7
v_gene: TRBV19

CDR3aa: CASSYTPSGGPRYEQYF
j_gene: TRBJ2-7
v_gene: TRBV5-4

CDR3aa: CASSLGQPNTEAFF
j_gene: TRBJ1-1
v_gene: TRBV13

CDR3aa: CASSLGTAIQDEQYF
j_gene: TRBJ2-7
v_gene: TRBV5-1